These T cell receptor beta chains were read from a single sample in a study of PD-1 blockade in classical Hodgkin lymphoma. The data were produced by immunoSEQ multiplex PCR, yet TCRdb's version contains in-frame clones alone and is incomplete. Found here are approximately 93,000 clones, around 78% of them singletons; the top ten hold 9.4%. The starting material was peripheral blood mononuclear cells (PBMCs), obtained before the fourth cycle of nivolumab. The receptors were gathered from a human donor with classical Hodgkin lymphoma. The conserved cysteine and the conserved F or W are not part of the CDR3 here. Clone size, where shown, is once, few, many, or a class for clones that have expanded.

>few|TRBJ1-1|TRBV27
ASSAYRGWAEAF
>-|TRBJ2-3|TRBV10-3
AISEGGAEDTQY
>-|TRBJ2-2|TRBV5-1
ASSFWDRGTPDTGELF
>few|TRBJ2-5|TRBV7-9
ASSTGTGGRETQY
>-|TRBJ1-4|TRBV7-9
ASSLGQTYEKLF
>once|TRBJ1-5|TRBV4-1
ASSRSGQPNQPQH
>-|TRBJ2-5|TRBV7-3
ASSLTATVMAQY
>once|TRBJ2-3|TRBV4-3
ASSQGGLARDTQY
>-|TRBJ1-5|TRBV7-9
ASSLDRGPQH
>-|TRBJ2-1|TRBV10-3
AISDRTGDNEQF
>once|TRBJ2-3|TRBV7-2
ASSLSPTDTQY
>-|TRBJ1-5|TRBV18
ASSPQAYSNQPQH
>few|TRBJ2-7|TRBV7-2
ASSLGLAGGPRD
>few|TRBJ1-5|TRBV7-2
ASSLEGRGSQPQH
>-|TRBJ1-3|TRBV2
ASSEALGHGNTIY
>few|TRBJ1-2|TRBV6-6
ASSQQGAVGYT
>-|TRBJ1-2|TRBV5-4
ASSPPGAGATGDGYT
>-|TRBJ2-2|TRBV7-3
ASSLTAGPTGELF
>-|TRBJ2-3|TRBV9
ASSVEGSFTDTQY
>-|TRBJ1-4|TRBV10-3
AISPGQDNEKLF
>-|TRBJ1-2|TRBV10-3
AISESGLYGYT
>-|TRBJ1-4|TRBV5-1
ASSSRGEEKLF
>once|TRBJ1-2|TRBV18
ASSPPSPQGNYGYT
>-|TRBJ1-2|TRBV19
ASTPRTGVVVGYT
>few|TRBJ1-2|TRBV5-1
ASSLDGPEYT
>few|TRBJ2-7|TRBV5-1
ASSLGAGGYEQY
>-|TRBJ1-4|TRBV19
ASSIGQGGEKLF
>-|TRBJ2-1|TRBV28
ASSPGTGGLAQPGSYNEQF
>-|TRBJ1-5|TRBV7-8
ASSLEGGRSQH
>-|TRBJ2-1|TRBV19
ASSILGTGEYNEQF
>-|TRBJ1-2|TRBV30
AWSRQAPGVNYGYT
>-|TRBJ2-1|TRBV25-1
ASSELGGGPSEQF
>-|TRBJ1-6|TRBV10-3
AISEWDRVNSPLH
>-|TRBJ1-2|TRBV5-1
ASSLGLHTYGYT
>once|TRBJ2-7|TRBV2
ASSEEAGGPHEQY
>-|TRBJ1-4|TRBV7-6
ASSLDPTPAGEKLF
>-|TRBJ2-2|TRBV2
ASSELRGYTGELF
>once|TRBJ2-3|TRBV2
ASSEERGFTDTQY
>few|TRBJ1-2|TRBV19
ASSPNMGQWVYGYT
>-|TRBJ2-5|TRBV5-1
ASYFRAQETQY
>-|TRBJ2-5|TRBV28
ASSREAQY
>-|TRBJ2-1|TRBV5-4
ASSLSSGSYNEQF
>-|TRBJ2-3|TRBV4-2
ASSQDLAGGRGTQY
>-|TRBJ2-2|TRBV6-5
ASSYRGPTGELF
>-|TRBJ1-1|TRBV18
ASSPDSGSTEAF
>-|TRBJ1-2|TRBV5-1
ASSLAPGRYGYT
>-|TRBJ2-3|TRBV7-9
ASSLVKANTDTQY
>few|TRBJ1-6|TRBV11-2
ASSPRQGTLH
>-|TRBJ2-1|TRBV10-3
AITSGTGGNEQF
>-|TRBJ2-2|TRBV28
ASSLYGSGNTGELF
>-|TRBJ2-1|TRBV2
ASTGGGLLNEQF
>-|TRBJ1-5|TRBV28
ASSRTGNQPQH
>-|TRBJ1-1|TRBV28
ASSLILTTEAF
>-|TRBJ1-5|TRBV2
ASNTGLSNQPQH
>-|TRBJ2-5|TRBV5-8
ASSLPGGQETQY
>-|TRBJ2-7|TRBV14
ASSQRGPREQY
>-|TRBJ2-7|TRBV5-4
ASSSGTYTSYEQY
>-|TRBJ1-1|TRBV14
ASSQEGTVNTEAF
>-|TRBJ2-3|TRBV4-1
ASRRLDQVADTQY
>-|TRBJ1-5|TRBV27
ASSEGSYSNQPQH